The rows below give T cell receptor beta chains drawn from one sample of a study of T cell responses to AZD1222 COVID-19 vaccine. The table came from immunoSEQ multiplex PCR; TCRdb's copy has only in-frame clones and leaves some out. The sample lists fewer than 120,000 clones; 85% to 95% were seen once. Here the sequenced sample was peripheral blood, taken on day 0 of AZD1222 vaccination. All receptors come from an adult in good health. The CDR3 runs from the conserved cysteine through the conserved F or W. D genes are given only for firm matches. Clone sizes are given selectively: once, few, many, or a class where the clone is expanded.

TRBV6-1	NA	TRBJ1-3	NA	CASSESRFPSGNTIYF	TGTGCCAGCAGTGAATCGAGGTTCCCCTCTGGAAACACCATATATTTT
TRBV24-1	NA	TRBJ2-3	NA	CATSDPGLTSGDTQYF	TGTGCCACCAGTGACCCTGGACTCACGTCTGGAGATACGCAGTATTTT
TRBV3-1/TRBV3-2	NA	TRBJ2-2	TRBD2	CASSQDMAGGRTGELFF	TGTGCCAGCAGCCAAGATATGGCGGGGGGGCGAACCGGGGAGCTGTTTTTT
TRBV19	NA	TRBJ1-2	TRBD1	CASTKGGRGPDYGYTF	TGTGCCAGTACTAAGGGGGGCAGGGGGCCTGACTATGGCTACACCTTC
TRBV7-8	NA	TRBJ2-6	NA	CASSQPGGLSGANVLTF	TGTGCCAGCAGCCAACCCGGCGGGCTCTCTGGGGCCAACGTCCTGACTTTC
TRBV7-6	NA	TRBJ1-3	NA	CASSLGQPSSGNTIYF	TGTGCCAGCAGCTTAGGACAGCCGAGCTCTGGAAACACCATATATTTT
TRBV29-1	NA	TRBJ2-1	NA	CSVVGGSYYNEQFF	TGCAGCGTTGTTGGGGGTTCGTACTACAATGAGCAGTTCTTC
TRBV7-2	NA	TRBJ2-3	NA	CASSLGLGSTDTQYF	TGTGCCAGCAGCTTAGGGTTAGGTAGCACAGATACGCAGTATTTT
TRBV4-1	NA	TRBJ2-2	TRBD2	CASSQSGGAVGELFF	TGCGCCAGCAGCCAAAGCGGGGGGGCTGTCGGGGAGCTGTTTTTT
TRBV24-1	NA	TRBJ2-5	NA	CATRFNRGGKTQYF	TGTGCCACCAGATTTAACAGGGGAGGCAAGACCCAGTACTTC
TRBV6-5	NA	TRBJ2-1	NA	CASSLRGEVSDEQFF	TGTGCCAGCAGTCTAAGGGGGGAAGTCAGCGATGAGCAGTTCTTC
TRBV6-2/TRBV6-3	NA	TRBJ2-7	TRBD1	CASSSSDRVVSEQYF	TGTGCCAGCAGTTCCTCGGACAGGGTCGTTTCCGAGCAGTACTTC
TRBV7-6	NA	TRBJ2-3	NA	CASSLAPGYGGDTQYF	TGTGCCAGCAGCTTAGCGCCCGGGTATGGTGGAGATACGCAGTATTTT
TRBV29-1	NA	TRBJ2-3	NA	CSSRWGADTQYF	TGCAGCTCCCGATGGGGGGCAGATACGCAGTATTTT
TRBV3-1/TRBV3-2	NA	TRBJ1-2	TRBD1	CASSQDMGQGAGYTF	TGTGCCAGCAGCCAAGATATGGGACAGGGGGCGGGCTACACCTTC
TRBV6-2/TRBV6-3	NA	TRBJ2-1	NA	CASSPQGWEQFF	TGTGCCAGCAGCCCCCAGGGCTGGGAGCAGTTCTTC
TRBV5-1	few	TRBJ1-3	TRBD1	CASTATGVAGNTIYF	TGCGCCAGCACGGCGACAGGGGTGGCTGGAAACACCATATATTTT
TRBV5-1	NA	TRBJ1-2	NA	CASSYLLGVSGYTF	TGCGCCAGCAGCTATCTGTTAGGGGTGAGTGGCTACACCTTC
TRBV6-2/TRBV6-3	NA	TRBJ1-5	NA	CASSYMDNQPQHF	TGTGCCAGCAGTTACATGGACAATCAGCCCCAGCATTTT
TRBV19	NA	TRBJ2-7	TRBD1	CASSPDRVHEQYF	TGTGCCAGTAGCCCGGACAGGGTCCACGAGCAGTACTTC
TRBV19	NA	TRBJ1-1	TRBD1	CASSTRDRGTEAFF	TGTGCCAGTAGTACCCGGGACAGGGGAACTGAAGCTTTCTTT
TRBV19	once	TRBJ1-3	NA	CASSMTSYSGNTIYF	TGTGCCAGTAGTATGACTTCCTACTCTGGAAACACCATATATTTT
TRBV19	NA	TRBJ2-3	NA	CASALISTDTQYF	TGTGCCAGCGCGCTGATTAGCACAGATACGCAGTATTTT
TRBV5-6	NA	TRBJ1-6	NA	CASSRGWDSPLHF	TGTGCCAGCAGCAGGGGTTGGGATTCACCCCTCCACTTT
TRBV3-1/TRBV3-2	NA	TRBJ2-7	NA	CASSQDLGGSYEQYF	TGTGCCAGCAGCCAAGATCTTGGTGGTTCCTACGAGCAGTACTTC
TRBV6-5	NA	TRBJ1-6	NA	CASSYSSGISNSPLHF	TGTGCCAGCAGTTACTCAAGTGGAATATCGAATTCACCCCTCCACTTT
TRBV2	NA	TRBJ1-5	NA	CASTREQALNQPQHF	TGTGCCAGCACGAGGGAACAGGCCTTAAATCAGCCCCAGCATTTT
TRBV2	NA	TRBJ1-2	NA	CASSVRGGAEGYTF	TGTGCCAGCAGTGTTCGGGGAGGGGCAGAAGGCTACACCTTC
TRBV18	NA	TRBJ2-6	NA	CASSASRGGGANVLTF	TGTGCCAGCTCAGCGAGTCGGGGAGGTGGGGCCAACGTCCTGACTTTC
TRBV19	NA	TRBJ2-7	NA	CASKAPGTNYEQYF	TGTGCCAGTAAGGCTCCCGGGACAAACTACGAGCAGTACTTC
TRBV11-3	NA	TRBJ1-6	NA	CASSLVGLPPRPLHF	TGTGCCAGCAGCTTAGTGGGCCTCCCACCGAGGCCCCTCCACTTT
TRBV7-2	NA	TRBJ1-1	NA	CASLGQWNTEAFF	TGTGCCAGCCTTGGACAGTGGAACACTGAAGCTTTCTTT
TRBV3-1/TRBV3-2	NA	TRBJ1-1	TRBD1	CASSTGTGYTEAFF	TGTGCCAGCTCAACCGGGACAGGGTACACTGAAGCTTTCTTT
TRBV7-2	NA	TRBJ2-7	NA	CASSLGRDKERQYF	TGTGCCAGCAGCTTAGGGCGGGACAAAGAAAGGCAGTACTTC
TRBV7-6	NA	TRBJ1-6	NA	CASSPDIANSPLHF	TGTGCCAGCAGCCCGGACATAGCAAATTCACCCCTCCACTTT
TRBV28	NA	TRBJ1-5	TRBD1	CASSSRQGGQYGNQPQHF	TGTGCCAGCAGTTCTCGGCAGGGGGGTCAGTATGGCAATCAGCCCCAGCATTTT
TRBV4-1	NA	TRBJ1-6	NA	CASSQDFGTSYSPLHF	TGCGCCAGCAGCCAAGATTTCGGGACGAGTTATTCACCCCTCCACTTT
TRBV18	few	TRBJ1-4	NA	CASSPGRSNEKLFF	TGTGCCAGCTCACCGGGACGGTCTAATGAAAAACTGTTTTTT
TRBV18	NA	TRBJ1-1	NA	CASSPGQGPDTEAFF	TGTGCCAGCTCTCCCGGGCAGGGACCGGACACTGAAGCTTTCTTT
TRBV2	NA	TRBJ2-2	NA	CASSGWWIGELFF	TGTGCCAGCAGTGGGTGGTGGATTGGGGAGCTGTTTTTT
TRBV7-9	NA	TRBJ2-3	TRBD2	CASSLAIAGGSTDTQYF	TGTGCCAGCAGCTTAGCGATAGCGGGGGGGAGCACAGATACGCAGTATTTT
TRBV5-1	NA	TRBJ1-2	NA	CASSLESALYGYTF	TGCGCCAGCAGCTTGGAGTCAGCTCTTTATGGCTACACCTTC
TRBV19	NA	TRBJ2-1	TRBD2	CASSQAGGMNEQFF	TGTGCCAGTAGTCAAGCGGGGGGGATGAATGAGCAGTTCTTC
TRBV28	NA	TRBJ1-5	NA	CASSLDSNQPQHF	TGTGCCAGCAGTCTCGATAGCAATCAGCCCCAGCATTTT
TRBV20-1	NA	TRBJ2-7	NA	CSASKGGPYEQYF	TGCAGTGCTAGTAAGGGGGGCCCCTACGAGCAGTACTTC